Listed here is a single T cell receptor beta chain. This entry belongs to a study of blood T cell repertoires in COVID-19. Germline loops: CDR1 SGDLS, CDR2 YYNGEE. This CDR3 is 15 amino acids long. The V gene end was trimmed by 4 bases and the J gene end by 8 bases; junction bases not matched to a gene: 13. The repertoire was sequenced with immunoSEQ multiplex PCR; TCRdb's copy has only in-frame clones and lacks some. The sample has around 40,000 clones; about 89% are singletons. V and J are TRBV9 and TRBJ1-2; 8 bases align to TRBD1. The sequence was obtained from a human donor in a cohort sampled during active COVID-19. Sequencing input: peripheral blood. CDR3: CASSPQDREVGGYTF. CDR3 sequence (DNA): TGTGCCAGCAGCCCCCAGGACAGGGAGGTGGGCGGCTACACCTTC.